The clone carrying this TCR beta chain appeared once. Germline V gene lookup returns CDR1 KGHSH and CDR2 LQKENI. V lost 4 bases to trimming and J lost 7 bases; unmatched junction nucleotides: 15. This CDR3 region has 19 residues. These data are taken from a study of blood T cell repertoires in COVID-19. Study-wide background: Sites across the United States, Italy and Spain contributed samples from acute and convalescent COVID-19.

Original processing notes: Quantification of nucleated cells was approximated via reference gene primer amplification. Clones were sequenced by immunoSEQ multiplex PCR, and TCRdb holds only the in-frame ones, with some missing. V and J calls and clone size are copied from that table; D and trimming were computed from the DNA. The table records around 370,000 clones, roughly 89% of them present only once. Material for sequencing was peripheral blood. This sequence originates from a woman under 30 who had recovered from COVID-19. The chain recombines TRBV18 with TRBJ2-1; 14 bases fit TRBD2. The CDR3 bases are TGTGCCAGCTCACTATCGGGACTAGCGGGAGTGCTAGGAGGGAATGAGCAGTTCTTC. It codes for CASSLSGLAGVLGGNEQFF.